This is a list of T cell receptor beta chains from one sample in a study of T-cell memory formation after mild COVID-19. In TCRdb, the 5' RACE reads were re-called with MiXCR into one record per CDR3 protein. The profile covers approximately 500,000 distinct CDR3 sequences, with around 25% appearing a single time and roughly an eighth taken by the ten largest. Specimen: PBMCs or a T cell subset sorted from them (not recorded which). These receptor sequences come from an adult woman who had mild COVID-19 (a few samples of this study predate the infection). Cell type and time point are not known. The CDR3 runs from the conserved cysteine through the conserved F or W. A D gene is named only where the DNA matches it firmly. Not every row has a clone size; where given, it reads once, few, many or a size class.

CDR3: CSAPGQLHQPQHF
DNA: TGCAGTGCCCCTGGACAGCTCCATCAGCCCCAGCATTTT
V: TRBV20-1
D: .
J: TRBJ1-5
size: few

CDR3: CASSLRTSRTHYEQYF
DNA: TGTGCCAGCAGCTTAAGGACTAGCCGTACCCACTACGAGCAGTACTTC
V: TRBV7-2
D: TRBD2
J: TRBJ2-7
size: once

CDR3: CAVAPSGSSYEQYF
DNA: TGTGCCGTCGCCCCAAGCGGGAGCTCCTACGAGCAGTACTTC
V: TRBV30
D: TRBD2
J: TRBJ2-7
size: few

CDR3: CASSSRRNTEAFF
DNA: TGTGCCAGCAGTTCACGTCGAAACACTGAAGCTTTCTTT
V: TRBV12-3/TRBV12-4
D: .
J: TRBJ1-1
size: few

CDR3: CATSREGGGTYEQYF
DNA: TGTGCCACCAGCAGAGAAGGGGGAGGAACCTACGAGCAGTACTTC
V: TRBV15
D: .
J: TRBJ2-7
size: .

CDR3: CASSLVGHGVAGGYNEQFF
DNA: TGTGCCAGCAGCTTAGTGGGGCATGGGGTAGCGGGGGGCTACAATGAGCAGTTCTTC
V: TRBV7-9
D: TRBD2
J: TRBJ2-1
size: .

CDR3: CAISGYTDHGYTF
DNA: TGTGCCATCAGTGGGTACACAGATCATGGCTACACCTTC
V: TRBV10-3
D: .
J: TRBJ1-2
size: few

CDR3: CASREGGLNTEAFF
DNA: TGTGCCAGCAGAGAGGGGGGACTGAACACTGAAGCTTTCTTT
V: TRBV6-6
D: .
J: TRBJ1-1
size: .

CDR3: CASSLGREGYNEQFF
DNA: TGTGCCAGCAGCTTAGGGAGAGAGGGGTACAATGAGCAGTTCTTC
V: TRBV7-2
D: .
J: TRBJ2-1
size: few

CDR3: CSVETPDRPITYNEQFF
DNA: TGCAGTGTAGAGACTCCGGACAGGCCGATCACCTACAATGAGCAGTTCTTC
V: TRBV20-1
D: TRBD1
J: TRBJ2-1
size: few

CDR3: CASSYRDRRDGYTF
DNA: TGTGCCAGCAGTTACAGGGACAGGAGAGATGGCTACACCTTC
V: TRBV6-5
D: TRBD1
J: TRBJ1-2
size: once

CDR3: CASSRGLAKNIQYF
DNA: TGTGCCAGCAGTCGCGGACTAGCCAAAAACATTCAGTACTTC
V: TRBV2
D: .
J: TRBJ2-4
size: .

CDR3: CATSDPESSYEQYF
DNA: TGTGCCACCAGTGACCCAGAGAGCTCCTACGAGCAGTACTTC
V: TRBV24-1
D: .
J: TRBJ2-7
size: few

CDR3: CSVQGEWADTQYF
DNA: TGCAGCGTACAGGGGGAGTGGGCAGATACGCAGTATTTT
V: TRBV29-1
D: TRBD1
J: TRBJ2-3
size: few

CDR3: CASRSGSFGEQYF
DNA: TGTGCCAGCAGGAGCGGGAGTTTTGGGGAGCAGTACTTC
V: TRBV7-9
D: TRBD2
J: TRBJ2-7
size: few

CDR3: CAWSDPGLLSSTDTQYF
DNA: TGTGCCTGGAGTGACCCGGGACTTTTGTCTAGCACAGATACGCAGTATTTT
V: TRBV30
D: .
J: TRBJ2-3
size: .

CDR3: CASSLVPLRDSTYEQYF
DNA: TGCGCCAGCAGCTTGGTCCCTCTCCGGGACAGCACCTACGAGCAGTACTTC
V: TRBV5-1
D: TRBD1
J: TRBJ2-7
size: few

CDR3: CASSQDVTSGRNNEQFF
DNA: TGCGCCAGCAGCCAAGATGTGACTAGCGGGAGAAACAATGAGCAGTTCTTC
V: TRBV4-3
D: TRBD2
J: TRBJ2-1
size: few

CDR3: CASSIAGGRDYEQYF
DNA: TGTGCCAGTAGTATAGCAGGAGGCAGGGACTACGAGCAGTACTTC
V: TRBV19
D: .
J: TRBJ2-7
size: few

CDR3: CASSYDRTYYGYTF
DNA: TGTGCCAGCAGTTACGACAGGACTTACTATGGCTACACCTTC
V: TRBV6-5
D: .
J: TRBJ1-2
size: few

CDR3: CASSTGPTGDYGYTF
DNA: TGTGCCAGCAGCACTGGGCCCACTGGGGACTATGGCTACACCTTC
V: TRBV7-9
D: .
J: TRBJ1-2
size: few

CDR3: CASSQDALLLAAPDTQYF
DNA: TGCGCCAGCAGCCAAGATGCCCTCTTACTAGCGGCACCAGATACGCAGTATTTT
V: TRBV4-3
D: TRBD2
J: TRBJ2-3
size: .

CDR3: CASTWDSAYNEQFF
DNA: TGTGCCAGCACCTGGGACAGCGCCTACAATGAGCAGTTCTTC
V: TRBV2
D: TRBD1
J: TRBJ2-1
size: few

CDR3: CASRQLNTGELFF
DNA: TGTGCCAGCAGGCAACTGAACACCGGGGAGCTGTTTTTT
V: TRBV2
D: .
J: TRBJ2-2
size: few

CDR3: CASSEWTGGTSYTF
DNA: TGTGCCAGCAGTGAATGGACAGGGGGCACGAGCTACACCTTC
V: TRBV25-1
D: TRBD1
J: TRBJ1-2
size: .

CDR3: CASSSGPENTQYF
DNA: TGTGCTAGCAGCTCGGGACCCGAGAATACGCAGTATTTT
V: TRBV7-7
D: .
J: TRBJ2-3
size: .

CDR3: CASTPGTSNEQFF
DNA: TGTGCCAGCACTCCCGGGACTAGCAATGAGCAGTTCTTC
V: TRBV12-3/TRBV12-4
D: TRBD2
J: TRBJ2-1
size: few

CDR3: CASSLERSWAPQQYF
DNA: TGTGCCAGCAGCTTGGAGCGATCTTGGGCGCCACAGCAGTATTTT
V: TRBV5-5
D: .
J: TRBJ2-3
size: .

CDR3: CASSQERQGENGYTF
DNA: TGCGCCAGCAGCCAAGAGAGGCAGGGAGAAAATGGCTACACCTTC
V: TRBV4-3
D: .
J: TRBJ1-2
size: few

CDR3: CASSLGQGNYNEQFF
DNA: TGTGCCAGCAGCTTAGGACAGGGGAACTACAATGAGCAGTTCTTC
V: TRBV7-9
D: TRBD1
J: TRBJ2-1
size: .

CDR3: CASSPVGREETQYF
DNA: TGTGCCAGCAGCCCGGTAGGCAGAGAAGAGACCCAGTACTTC
V: TRBV12-3/TRBV12-4
D: .
J: TRBJ2-5
size: .

CDR3: CASSATGFNSYEQYF
DNA: TGTGCCAGCAGCGCTACAGGCTTCAACTCCTACGAGCAGTACTTC
V: TRBV9
D: .
J: TRBJ2-7
size: few

CDR3: CASSFGGLLTDTQYF
DNA: TGCGCCAGCAGCTTCGGAGGACTACTCACAGATACGCAGTATTTT
V: TRBV5-1
D: .
J: TRBJ2-3
size: few

CDR3: CASSVEPSGLSYEQYF
DNA: TGTGCCAGCAGCGTAGAACCTAGCGGGTTATCCTACGAGCAGTACTTC
V: TRBV9
D: TRBD2
J: TRBJ2-7
size: few

CDR3: CSARTGPTDTQYF
DNA: TGCAGTGCTAGGACAGGGCCCACAGATACGCAGTATTTT
V: TRBV20-1
D: TRBD1
J: TRBJ2-3
size: .

CDR3: CASSGQETQYF
DNA: TGTGCCAGCAGCGGGCAAGAGACCCAGTACTTC
V: TRBV6-5
D: .
J: TRBJ2-5
size: many

CDR3: CASSPRTAAGRTTPDTQYF
DNA: TGTGCCAGCAGCCCTAGGACAGCTGCCGGGCGGACTACCCCAGATACGCAGTATTTT
V: TRBV7-9
D: .
J: TRBJ2-3
size: medium-sized

CDR3: CASSQEGQAGTQYF
DNA: TGCGCCAGCAGCCAAGAAGGTCAAGCTGGGACCCAGTACTTC
V: TRBV4-3
D: .
J: TRBJ2-5
size: many